This T cell receptor (beta chain) is from a study of shared clonotypes between healthy human individuals. Study-level background: Every donor yielded three CD4 naive, three CD4 memory, two CD8 naive and one CD8 memory plate.

Every subset had its genomic DNA shared out evenly among several immunoSEQ plates. The table came from immunoSEQ multiplex PCR; TCRdb's copy has only in-frame clones and leaves some out. The sample carries roughly 2.1 million clones, about 93% recorded once. Naivety among CD8 cells was defined by CD45RO negativity and positive CCR7 selection, thereby excluding terminally differentiated effector memory CD45RA+ cells. The sequencing input was naive CD8+ T cells from PBMCs. This TCR was recovered from a man in his late teens or twenties in good health. Some clones in this sample may be carry-over from other donors' samples.

The CDR3 nucleotides read TGTGCCAGCAGCCCCGGACTAGCCCCAGAGACCCAGTACTTC. Its protein is CASSPGLAPETQYF. J is TRBJ2-5 and V is TRBV5-4; 8 positions agree with TRBD2. The trim removed 4 bases at V and 4 bases at J, leaving 6 bases unmatched. The CDR3 is 14 residues long. In germline, CDR1 is SGHNT, CDR2 YYREEE (reference sequence).